The source of this T cell receptor beta chain is a study of blood T cell repertoires in COVID-19. About the study: The United States, Italy and Spain provided the acute and convalescent COVID-19 samples. T cells, B-cell-depleted T cells, or PBMCs provided the cDNA or gDNA that served as material.

Per the original methods: Reference gene primer amplification gave estimated nucleated cell counts. TCRdb's table, derived via immunoSEQ multiplex PCR, lists solely in-frame clones and lacks some. That table gives V, J and clone size, and the DNA gave D and trimming. Counted here are about 250,000 clones, roughly 80% occurring once; the ten biggest clones make up 7.5% to 10%. V was clipped by 3 bases and J by 7 bases; unmatched bases: 14. The CDR3 runs to 16 residues. Germline lookup yields CDR1 MDHEN and CDR2 SYDVKM. Input material: peripheral blood. The chain is built from TRBV28 and TRBJ2-7, with 8 bases that match TRBD1. This TCR was recovered from a man older than 75 with acute or convalescent COVID-19. CDR3 in DNA: TGTGCCAGCAGTTTTTCCTGGGGACAGGCCTGGGGGGAGCAGTACTTC. It yields the protein CASSFSWGQAWGEQYF.